This T cell receptor (beta chain) stems from a study of post-analysis software for immune sequencing data (dated by TCRdb to about 2015). For context, the study as a whole: Relapsing-remitting, secondary progressive and progressive-relapsing multiple sclerosis were recorded as disease courses, and subtype annotation was lacking for some patients. The patient repertoires were compared against about a dozen previously published healthy control repertoires obtained from donors aged roughly 6 to 28 years. A subset of samples was prepared in parallel using single-end sample barcoding, then pooled and co-amplified after Illumina adapter ligation. The investigation overall reported the following: Multiple sclerosis patients had significantly lower normalized Chao1 diversity than controls, a result that suggests substantial peripheral T-cell clonal expansion. The multiple sclerosis patient group was slightly younger than the control group. Patients showed significantly higher frequencies than controls for five TRBV segments, among them TRBV5-6, TRBV5-1 and TRBV20-1. Direct clustering with F measure showed strong co-clustering of samples prepared in the same batch, prompting a batch-effect correction.

CDR1 and CDR2 are read off the germline V gene as SGDLS and YYNGEE. From the cysteine up to the phenylalanine, the CDR3 has a length of 14 residues. Only CDR3 DNA is held: 42 bases, read in frame from base 1. Trimming takes 0 bases from V and 8 bases from J, and the germline ends sit 14 bases apart. The library was obtained by PCR. Sequenced using an Illumina HiSeq 2500. To reduce PCR and sequencing biases, unique molecular identifiers were incorporated into the TCR beta cDNA libraries. Every 1 to 10 million input T cells yielded 500,000 or so cDNA molecules, meaning each molecule approximated one T cell. The patient libraries were prepared and sequenced with the same protocol used for the earlier healthy control dataset. Within a given batch, samples were prepared together, multiplexed and sequenced on the same HiSeq lane. For the original study's pipeline: MIGEC was used to process the raw barcoded reads, and molecular identifier groups with only a single read were discarded before consensus assembly and CDR3 extraction. VDJtools was used for post-analysis of the clonotype tables, with diversity normalized by down-sampling every dataset to the smallest sample size. In repertoire overlap clustering, CDR3 amino acid sequences, but not nucleotide sequences, were matched to correct batch-related cross-sample contamination. TCRdb ran its own pipeline on the public reads, namely fastp trimming at Q25 and MiXCR clone calling, and kept in-frame beta chains. For every CDR3 protein sequence, its rows merge into one entry that carries the most common genes and DNA. The V and J calls follow TCRdb's processing rather than the paper's. Here the sample has approximately 260,000 distinct CDR3 sequences; approximately 34% occur a single time. 4.5% to 5.5% of the sample lies in the top ten.

To demonstrate the VDJtools post-analysis software, TCR beta repertoires were profiled from the peripheral blood of more than ten young patients with multiple sclerosis. Multiple sclerosis patients were children and adolescents aged about 6 to 15 years. This clonotype has a count of ten or more. Which antigen it targets is not known. The record has no base qualities; no much larger clone is one base away. Sequencing input: blood. This clonotype originated in a girl aged 5 to 17 with multiple sclerosis. The chain employs TRBV9 and TRBJ1-2; the best D guess is TRBD1, with 5 bases matching. The DNA is TGTGCCAGCAGCGTAGAAGGGGACGGGGGGGGCTACACCTTC. Its protein is CASSVEGDGGGYTF.